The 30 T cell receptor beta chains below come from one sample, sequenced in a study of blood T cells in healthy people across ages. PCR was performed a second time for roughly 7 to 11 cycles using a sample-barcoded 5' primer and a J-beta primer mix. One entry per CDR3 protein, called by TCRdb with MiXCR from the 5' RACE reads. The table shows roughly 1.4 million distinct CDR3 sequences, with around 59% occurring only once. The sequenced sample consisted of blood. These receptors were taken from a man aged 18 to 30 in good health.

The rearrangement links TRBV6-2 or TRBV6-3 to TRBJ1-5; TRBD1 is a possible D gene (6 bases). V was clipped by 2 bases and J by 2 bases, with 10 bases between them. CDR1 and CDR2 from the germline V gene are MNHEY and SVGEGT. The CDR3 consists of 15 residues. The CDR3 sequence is CASSYTGTRNQPQHF. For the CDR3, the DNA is TGTGCCAGCAGTTACACCGGGACACGCAATCAGCCCCAGCATTTT.

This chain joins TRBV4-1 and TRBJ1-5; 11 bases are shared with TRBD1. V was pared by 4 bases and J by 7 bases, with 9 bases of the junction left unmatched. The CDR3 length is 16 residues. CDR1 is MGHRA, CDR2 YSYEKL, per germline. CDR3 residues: CASSLLGDRGRQPQHF. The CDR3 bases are TGCGCCAGCAGCCTCCTGGGGGACAGGGGGAGGCAGCCCCAGCATTTT.

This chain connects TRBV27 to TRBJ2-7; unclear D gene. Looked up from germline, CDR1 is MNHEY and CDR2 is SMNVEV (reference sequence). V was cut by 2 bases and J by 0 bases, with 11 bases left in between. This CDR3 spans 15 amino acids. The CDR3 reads CASSLIVSPSYEQYF. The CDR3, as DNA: TGTGCCAGCAGTTTAATAGTCTCCCCCTCCTACGAGCAGTACTTC.

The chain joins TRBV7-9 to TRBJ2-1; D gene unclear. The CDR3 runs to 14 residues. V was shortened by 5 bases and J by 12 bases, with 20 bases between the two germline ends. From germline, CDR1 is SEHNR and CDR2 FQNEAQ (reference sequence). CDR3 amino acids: CASSPFIVPPRQFF. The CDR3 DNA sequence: TGTGCCAGCAGCCCCTTCATTGTCCCTCCGAGGCAGTTCTTC.

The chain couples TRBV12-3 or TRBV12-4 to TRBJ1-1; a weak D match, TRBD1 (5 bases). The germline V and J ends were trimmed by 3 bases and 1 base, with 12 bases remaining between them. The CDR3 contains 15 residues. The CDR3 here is CASSLRGRGNTEAFF. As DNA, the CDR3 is TGTGCCAGCAGTTTGAGGGGAAGGGGGAACACTGAAGCTTTCTTT.

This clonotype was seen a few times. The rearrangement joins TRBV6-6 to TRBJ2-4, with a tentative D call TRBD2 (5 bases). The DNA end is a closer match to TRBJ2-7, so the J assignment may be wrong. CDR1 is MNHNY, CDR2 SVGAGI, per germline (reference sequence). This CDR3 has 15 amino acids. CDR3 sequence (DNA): TGTGCCAGCAGCGATCCGGGAAGAAGTCCCCACGAGCAGTACTTC. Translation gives CASSDPGRSPHEQYF.

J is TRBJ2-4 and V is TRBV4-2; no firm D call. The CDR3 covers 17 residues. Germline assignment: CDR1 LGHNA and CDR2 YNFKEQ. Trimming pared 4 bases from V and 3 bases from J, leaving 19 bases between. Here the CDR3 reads CASSPAPSIMGKNIQYF. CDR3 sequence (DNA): TGTGCCAGCAGCCCGGCCCCGTCGATCATGGGCAAAAACATTCAGTACTTC.

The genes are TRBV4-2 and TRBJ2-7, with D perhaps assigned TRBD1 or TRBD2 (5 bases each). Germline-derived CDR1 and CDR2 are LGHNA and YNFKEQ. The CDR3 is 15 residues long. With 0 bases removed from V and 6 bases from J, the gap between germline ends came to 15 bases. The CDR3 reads CASSQEEGMAGEQYF. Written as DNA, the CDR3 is TGTGCCAGCAGCCAAGAAGAGGGGATGGCCGGCGAGCAGTACTTC.

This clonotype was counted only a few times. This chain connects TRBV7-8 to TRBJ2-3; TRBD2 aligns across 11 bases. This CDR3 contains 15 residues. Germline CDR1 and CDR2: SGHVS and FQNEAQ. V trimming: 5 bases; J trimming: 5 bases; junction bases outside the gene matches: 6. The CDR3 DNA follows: TGTGCCAGCAGCACAAGACTAGCGGGGTTAGATACGCAGTATTTT. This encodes CASSTRLAGLDTQYF. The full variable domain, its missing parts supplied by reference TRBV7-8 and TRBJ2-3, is GAGVSQSPRYKVAKRGQDVALRCDPISGHVSLFWYQQALGQGPEFLTYFQNEAQLDKSGLPSDRFFAERPEGSVSTLKIQRTQQEDSAVYLCASSTRLAGLDTQYFGPGTRLTVL.

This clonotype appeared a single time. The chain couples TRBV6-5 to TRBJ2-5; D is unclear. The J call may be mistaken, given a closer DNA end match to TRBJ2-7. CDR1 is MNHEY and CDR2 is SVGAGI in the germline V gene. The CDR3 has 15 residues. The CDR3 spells CASSPHSNSFYEQYF. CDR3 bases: TGTGCCAGCAGTCCTCACTCCAACAGTTTTTACGAGCAGTACTTC.

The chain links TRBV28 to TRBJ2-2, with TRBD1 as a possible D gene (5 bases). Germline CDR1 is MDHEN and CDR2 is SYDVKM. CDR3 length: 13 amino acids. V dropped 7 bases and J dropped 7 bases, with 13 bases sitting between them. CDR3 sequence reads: CASTTQGVGELFF. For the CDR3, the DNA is TGTGCCAGCACCACCCAAGGGGTCGGGGAGCTGTTTTTT.

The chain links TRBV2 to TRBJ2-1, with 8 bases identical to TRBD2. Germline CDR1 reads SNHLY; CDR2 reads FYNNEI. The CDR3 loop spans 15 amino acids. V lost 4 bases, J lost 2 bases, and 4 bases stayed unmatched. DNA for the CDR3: TGTGCCAGCAGTGGGGGACTAGTTCCCTACAATGAGCAGTTCTTC. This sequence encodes CASSGGLVPYNEQFF.

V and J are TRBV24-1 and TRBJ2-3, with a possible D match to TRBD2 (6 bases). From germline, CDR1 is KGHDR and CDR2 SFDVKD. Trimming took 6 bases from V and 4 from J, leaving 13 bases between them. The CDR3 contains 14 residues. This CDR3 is CATSSGRRADTQYF. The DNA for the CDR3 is TGTGCCACCAGTTCCGGGAGACGAGCAGATACGCAGTATTTT.

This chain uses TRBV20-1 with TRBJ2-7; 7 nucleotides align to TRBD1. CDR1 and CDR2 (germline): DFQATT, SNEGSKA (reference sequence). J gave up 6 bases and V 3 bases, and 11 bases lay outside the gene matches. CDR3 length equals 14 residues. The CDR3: CSARPTGAVGEQYF. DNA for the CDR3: TGCAGTGCTAGGCCTACAGGGGCAGTCGGCGAGCAGTACTTC.

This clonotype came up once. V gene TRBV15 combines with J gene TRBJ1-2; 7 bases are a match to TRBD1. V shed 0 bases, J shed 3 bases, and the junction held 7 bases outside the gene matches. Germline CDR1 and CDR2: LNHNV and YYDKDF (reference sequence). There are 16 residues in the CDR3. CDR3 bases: TGTGCCACCAGCAGAGATAGGAAGACAGGGCACTATGGCTACACCTTC. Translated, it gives CATSRDRKTGHYGYTF.

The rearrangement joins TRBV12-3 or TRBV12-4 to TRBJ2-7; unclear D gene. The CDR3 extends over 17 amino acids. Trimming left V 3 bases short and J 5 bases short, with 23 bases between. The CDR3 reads CASSLRLADLGRNEQYF. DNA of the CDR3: TGTGCCAGCAGTTTGAGGCTCGCAGATCTCGGGCGGAACGAGCAGTACTTC.

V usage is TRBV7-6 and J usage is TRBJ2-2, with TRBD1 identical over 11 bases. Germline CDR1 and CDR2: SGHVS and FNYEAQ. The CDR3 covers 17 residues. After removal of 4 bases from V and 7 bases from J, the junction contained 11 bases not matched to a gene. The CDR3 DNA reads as TGTGCCAGCAGCTCCCAAGGACAGGGGGCGAGGGACGGGGAGCTGTTTTTT. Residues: CASSSQGQGARDGELFF. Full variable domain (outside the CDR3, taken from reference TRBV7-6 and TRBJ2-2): GAGVSQSPRYKVTKRGQDVALRCDPISGHVSLYWYRQALGQGPEFLTYFNYEAQQDKSGLPNDRFSAERPEGSISTLTIQRTEQRDSAMYRCASSSQGQGARDGELFFGEGSRLTVL.

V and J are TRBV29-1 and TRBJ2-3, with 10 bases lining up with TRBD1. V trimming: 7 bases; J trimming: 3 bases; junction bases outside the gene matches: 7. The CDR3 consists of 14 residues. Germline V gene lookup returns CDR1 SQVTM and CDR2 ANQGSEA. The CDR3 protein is CSATGTGATDTQYF. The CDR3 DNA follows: TGCAGCGCCACCGGGACAGGGGCGACAGATACGCAGTATTTT.

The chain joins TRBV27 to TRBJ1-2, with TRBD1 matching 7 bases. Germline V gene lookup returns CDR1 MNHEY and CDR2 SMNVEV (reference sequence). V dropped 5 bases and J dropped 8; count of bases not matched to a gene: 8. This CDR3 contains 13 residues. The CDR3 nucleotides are TGTGCCAGCAGTCCGACAGGGTTCGTAGGCTACACCTTC. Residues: CASSPTGFVGYTF.

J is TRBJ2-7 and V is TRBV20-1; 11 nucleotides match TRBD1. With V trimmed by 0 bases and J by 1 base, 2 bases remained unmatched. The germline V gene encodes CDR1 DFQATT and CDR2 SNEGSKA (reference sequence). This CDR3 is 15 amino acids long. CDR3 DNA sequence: TGCAGTGCTAGAGACGGGACAGGGGGTTCCTACGAGCAGTACTTC. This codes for CSARDGTGGSYEQYF.

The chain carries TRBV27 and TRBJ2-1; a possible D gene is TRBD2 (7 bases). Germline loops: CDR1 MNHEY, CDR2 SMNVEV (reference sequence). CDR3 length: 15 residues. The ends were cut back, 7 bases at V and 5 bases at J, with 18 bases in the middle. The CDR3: CASIPLLGGDNEQFF. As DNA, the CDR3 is TGTGCCAGCATCCCCTTGTTAGGGGGGGACAATGAGCAGTTCTTC.

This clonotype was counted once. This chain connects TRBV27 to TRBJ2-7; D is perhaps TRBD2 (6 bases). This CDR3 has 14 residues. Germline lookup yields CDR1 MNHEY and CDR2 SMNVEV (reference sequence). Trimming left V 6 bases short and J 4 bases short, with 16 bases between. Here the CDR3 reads CASRGEGGVYEQYF. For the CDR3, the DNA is TGTGCCAGCAGAGGAGAAGGCGGGGTGTACGAGCAGTACTTC.

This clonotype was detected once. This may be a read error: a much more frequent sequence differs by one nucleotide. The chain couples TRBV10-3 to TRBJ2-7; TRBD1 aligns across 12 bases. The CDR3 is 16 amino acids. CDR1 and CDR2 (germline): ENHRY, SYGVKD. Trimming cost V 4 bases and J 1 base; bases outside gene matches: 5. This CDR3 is CAISVSGQGASYEQYF. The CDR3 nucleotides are TGTGCCATCAGTGTGTCGGGACAGGGGGCTTCCTACGAGCAGTACTTC.

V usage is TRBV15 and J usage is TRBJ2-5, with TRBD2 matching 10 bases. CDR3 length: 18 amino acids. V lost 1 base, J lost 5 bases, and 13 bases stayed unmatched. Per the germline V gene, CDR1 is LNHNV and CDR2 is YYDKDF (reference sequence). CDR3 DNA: TGTGCCACCAGCAGAGGAGGGAATAGCGGGGGGTTAGTGGAGACCCAGTACTTC. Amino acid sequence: CATSRGGNSGGLVETQYF.

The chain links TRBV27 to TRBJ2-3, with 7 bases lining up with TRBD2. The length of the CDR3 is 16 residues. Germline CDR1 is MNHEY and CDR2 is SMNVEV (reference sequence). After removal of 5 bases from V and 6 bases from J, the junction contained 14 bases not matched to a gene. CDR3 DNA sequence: TGTGCCAGCAGTCCCCCGTGGGGGGGACCGAGCGATACGCAGTATTTT. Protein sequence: CASSPPWGGPSDTQYF.

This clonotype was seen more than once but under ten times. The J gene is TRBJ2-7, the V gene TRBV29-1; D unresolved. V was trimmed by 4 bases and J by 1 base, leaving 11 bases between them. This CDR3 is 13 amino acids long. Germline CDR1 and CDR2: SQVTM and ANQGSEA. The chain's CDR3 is CSVVSLASYEQYF. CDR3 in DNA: TGCAGCGTTGTGAGTCTCGCGTCCTACGAGCAGTACTTC.

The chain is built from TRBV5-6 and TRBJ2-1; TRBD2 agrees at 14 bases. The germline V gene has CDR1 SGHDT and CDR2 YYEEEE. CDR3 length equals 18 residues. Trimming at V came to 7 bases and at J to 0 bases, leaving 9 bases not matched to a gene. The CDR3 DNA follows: TGTGCCAGCGTTGGACTAGCGGGAGGACCTTTCTCCTACAATGAGCAGTTCTTC. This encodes CASVGLAGGPFSYNEQFF. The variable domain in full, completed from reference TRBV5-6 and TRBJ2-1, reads DAGVTQSPTHLIKTRGQQVTLRCSPKSGHDTVSWYQQALGQGPQFIFQYYEEEERQRGNFPDRFSGHQFPNYSSELNVNALLLGDSALYLCASVGLAGGPFSYNEQFFGPGTRLTVL.

CDR3 residues: CASSLGGREQFF. The CDR3 nucleotides are TGTGCCAGCAGCTTAGGAGGAAGGGAGCAGTTCTTC. The gene calls are TRBV11-2 and TRBJ2-1, with unresolved D. The V gene lost 1 base and the J gene lost 10 bases, with 8 bases spanning the gap. The CDR3 length is 12 residues. From germline, CDR1 is SGHAT and CDR2 FQNNGV.

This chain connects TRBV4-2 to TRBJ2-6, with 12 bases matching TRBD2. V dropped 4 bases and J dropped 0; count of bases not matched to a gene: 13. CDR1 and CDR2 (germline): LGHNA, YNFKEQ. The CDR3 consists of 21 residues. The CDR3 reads CASSLPSGGVQKTSGANVLTF. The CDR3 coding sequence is TGTGCCAGCAGCCTGCCTAGCGGGGGGGTTCAAAAAACCTCTGGGGCCAACGTCCTGACTTTC.

The CDR3 loop reads CASSQGPVGEQFF. The DNA for the CDR3 is TGTGCCAGCAGCCAAGGCCCGGTGGGTGAGCAGTTCTTC. The chain links TRBV4-2 to TRBJ2-1; D is unclear. Germline-derived CDR1 and CDR2 are LGHNA and YNFKEQ. The CDR3 is made up of 13 amino acids. Trimming cost V 1 base and J 9 bases, with 10 bases left between them.